The T cell receptor (beta chain) under discussion was sequenced for a study of cytomegalovirus exposure and HLA in healthy donors. Study findings and constraints: Immune exposure information available was restricted to CMV serostatus. A later analysis linked a missense DCLRE1C variant to TCR beta V- and J-gene trimming. Rarity held for most TCR sequences, but there were some public TCRs that occurred in many donors.

PCR employed 60 Vbeta and 13 Jbeta primers. The repertoire was sequenced with immunoSEQ multiplex PCR; TCRdb's copy has only in-frame clones and lacks some. The sample holds approximately 76,000 clones; roughly 73% are singletons and the top ten take about 16%. Germline-derived CDR1 and CDR2 are LGHNA and YSLEER. V lost 4 bases, J lost 3 bases, and 10 bases lay in between. There are 14 residues in the CDR3. Details on this clone: Its antigen is still unknown.

The rearrangement joins TRBV4-3 to TRBJ2-1, with D possibly matching TRBD2 (6 bases). The sample consisted of PBMCs. This receptor was taken from a woman aged 35 to 49 in good health and CMV-seropositive. This CDR3 reads CASSPGGDYNEQFF. DNA of the CDR3: TGCGCCAGCAGCCCTGGCGGGGACTACAATGAGCAGTTCTTC.